The clone carrying this TCR beta chain came up once. Its antigen is not identified. CDR3 length: 17 amino acids. The V gene's germline CDR1 is MNHEY and CDR2 SMNVEV (reference sequence). V was pared by 1 base and J by 0 bases, with 15 bases between. Lysates of CMV-infected fibroblasts at 9.5 to 10 ug/mL stimulated these cells. Memory cells lacking CD40L and CD69 with high CD45RO were sorted. These data originate in a study of persistence of HIV-infected CD4 T cells. Whole-study findings and limits: Bulk TCR data could not be restricted to HIV-1-infected CMV-responding cells. Antigen-responding cells were enriched for degenerate expanded CDR3beta sequences.

The immunoSEQ assay was version 4, run in survey mode. Clones were read by immunoSEQ multiplex PCR, and TCRdb kept only the in-frame ones, dropping some. The table lists approximately 30,000 clones, 82% of them singletons. V gene TRBV27 combines with J gene TRBJ1-1; no definite D call. The source is an adult man with HIV who was CMV-seropositive. Specimen: CD4+ T cells sorted from PBMCs after approximately 19-hour stimulation, collected from a patient who received antiretroviral therapy. CDR3 amino acids: CASSLYGLVRLNTEAFF. CDR3 nucleotides: TGTGCCAGCAGTTTATACGGGCTTGTTCGACTGAACACTGAAGCTTTCTTT.